This TCR beta chain appears in the sequencing data of a study of T-cell memory formation after mild COVID-19. Study-wide results and caveats: Day 15 to 85 contracting clones showed balanced CD4/CD8; later expanders leaned CD4+. Researchers could not confirm that second-wave clones peaking on day 37 targeted SARS-CoV-2.

In regard to this clonotype: Its antigen is not identified.

TCRdb itself ran the 5' RACE reads through MiXCR, one entry per CDR3 protein. The sample carries 530,000 or so distinct CDR3 sequences, 15% to 20% recorded once. CDR1 is SNHLY, CDR2 FYNNEI, per germline. The CDR3 totals 14 residues. V gave up 6 bases and J gave up 2 bases, with 11 bases separating them. Specimen: PBMCs or a T cell subset sorted from them (not recorded which). This rearrangement joins TRBV2 to TRBJ1-5; D gene uncertain. The sequence derives from an adult woman who had mild COVID-19 (a few samples of this study predate the infection). Cell type and time point are not known. The CDR3 DNA reads as TGTGCCAGCAGAAACCGGGAGGGCAATCAGCCCCAGCATTTT. Translated: CASRNREGNQPQHF.